The clone carrying this T cell receptor (beta chain) was seen once. A second PCR of 7 to 11 cycles used a sample-barcoded 5' primer and a J-beta primer mix. The authors tagged each cDNA molecule using a template-switch adaptor with 12 random nucleotides. Each CDR3 protein is one row after TCRdb ran MiXCR on the 5' RACE reads. The sample carries some 1.5 million distinct CDR3 sequences, over 25% recorded once. The sample is drawn from a study of blood T cells in healthy people across ages. This CDR3 has 13 residues. CDR1 is MNHEY, CDR2 SVGAGI, per germline. V was pared by 8 bases and J by 7 bases, with 14 bases between.

Input material: blood. The clonotype comes from a woman in her twenties or thirties in good health. V gene TRBV6-5 combines with J gene TRBJ2-2, with a weak D call TRBD1 (7 bases). CDR3 nucleotides: TGTGCCAGCCGTGGTCAGGGGGGCGGGGAGCTGTTTTTT. Its protein product is CASRGQGGGELFF.